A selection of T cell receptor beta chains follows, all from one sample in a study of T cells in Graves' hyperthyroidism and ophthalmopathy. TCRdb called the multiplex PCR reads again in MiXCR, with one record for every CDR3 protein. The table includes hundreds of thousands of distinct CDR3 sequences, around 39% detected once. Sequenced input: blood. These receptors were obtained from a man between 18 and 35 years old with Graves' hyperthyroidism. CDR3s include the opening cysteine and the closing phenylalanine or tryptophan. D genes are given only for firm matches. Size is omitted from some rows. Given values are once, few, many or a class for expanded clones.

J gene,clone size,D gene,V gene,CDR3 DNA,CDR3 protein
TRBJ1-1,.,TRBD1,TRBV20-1,TGCAGTGCTAGAGAAGGGACAGGGGTAACTGAAGCTTTCTTT,CSAREGTGVTEAFF
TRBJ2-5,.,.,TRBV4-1,TGCGCCAGCAGCCAACCCGGGCTGGGGGAGACCCAGTACTTC,CASSQPGLGETQYF
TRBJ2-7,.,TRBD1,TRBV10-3,TGTGCCACACGAACAGGGGAGTACGAGCAGTACTTC,CATRTGEYEQYF
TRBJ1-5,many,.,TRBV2,TGTGCCAGCATGCGGGACAGCAATCAGCCCCAGCATTTT,CASMRDSNQPQHF
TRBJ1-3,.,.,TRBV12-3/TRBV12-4,TGTGCCAGCAGTTTGAGCTTCGGGCCTGGAAACACCATATATTTT,CASSLSFGPGNTIYF
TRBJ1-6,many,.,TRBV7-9,TGTGCCAGCAGCTCAGTGGGTGCTTCCCCCCTCCACTTT,CASSSVGASPLHF
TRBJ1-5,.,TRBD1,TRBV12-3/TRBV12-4,TGTGCCAGCAGCACAGGGGACGGGAGCAATCAGCCCCAGCATTTT,CASSTGDGSNQPQHF
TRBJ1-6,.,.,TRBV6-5,TGTGCCAGCAGCCTTAGCCAGAGCTCCTATAATTCACCCCTCCACTTT,CASSLSQSSYNSPLHF
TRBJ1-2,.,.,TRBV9,TGTGCCAGCAGCGCCGGGGCAGGGGTGTTAGGCTACACCTTC,CASSAGAGVLGYTF
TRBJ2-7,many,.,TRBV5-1,TGCGCCAGCAGCTTCGACAGTACCTACGAGCAGTACTTC,CASSFDSTYEQYF